What follows are 23 T cell receptor beta chains derived from one specimen sequenced in a study of technical replicates of blood from a few donors. TCRdb keeps only in-frame clones here, not all; method: immunoSEQ multiplex PCR. The table includes about 88,000 clones, around 93% detected once. Input material: T cells isolated from PBMCs. These receptors all come from a human donor in good health.

The chain uses TRBV27 and TRBJ2-1, with TRBD2 matching over 10 bases. Germline loops: CDR1 MNHEY, CDR2 SMNVEV (reference sequence). The CDR3 has 16 amino acids. Trimming removed 11 bases from V and 6 bases from J; junction bases left unmatched: 16. The CDR3 here is CASEREGRVLSNEQFF. For the CDR3, the DNA is TGTGCCTCGGAGCGGGAGGGCCGAGTTCTGAGCAATGAGCAGTTCTTC.

The V gene is TRBV5-1, the J gene TRBJ2-1; 13 bases map to TRBD2. Germline V gives CDR1 SGHRS, CDR2 YFSETQ. The CDR3 covers 15 residues. With 3 bases clipped from V and 7 bases from J, the junction kept 4 bases outside the gene matches. The CDR3 spells CASSSLGLAGNEQFF. DNA for the CDR3: TGCGCCAGCAGCTCCTTGGGACTAGCGGGAAATGAGCAGTTCTTC.

This chain connects TRBV28 to TRBJ1-2; weak D call: TRBD1 (6 bases). Germline V CDR1 and CDR2: MDHEN, SYDVKM. The CDR3 runs to 13 residues. V gave up 3 bases and J gave up 4 bases, with 9 bases separating them. The CDR3 region has the DNA TGTGCCAGCAGTTTGGGGGGGCCCTATGGCTACACCTTC. Protein: CASSLGGPYGYTF.

Here the CDR3 reads CASIPGQPNTEAFF. CDR3 in DNA: TGTGCCAGCATTCCGGGACAGCCGAACACTGAAGCTTTCTTT. The rearrangement joins TRBV6-5 to TRBJ1-1; 7 nucleotides line up with TRBD1. Per the germline V gene, CDR1 is MNHEY and CDR2 is SVGAGI. The CDR3 loop spans 14 amino acids. After removal of 7 bases from V and 1 base from J, the junction contained 6 bases not matched to a gene.

The genes are TRBV6-6 and TRBJ1-4, with D perhaps TRBD1 (5 bases). V was pared by 6 bases and J by 0 bases, with 14 bases between. The CDR3 spans 16 residues. Germline V CDR1 and CDR2: MNHNY, SVGAGI (reference sequence). This chain's CDR3 is CASSPGGTATNEKLFF. In DNA form, the CDR3 reads TGTGCCAGCAGCCCCGGGGGAACAGCAACTAATGAAAAACTGTTTTTT.

J is TRBJ2-4 and V is TRBV4-1; 9 nucleotides align to TRBD2. The germline gives CDR1 MGHRA, CDR2 YSYEKL. Unmatched junction bases numbered 6, after V lost 0 bases and J lost 0 bases. The CDR3 extends over 18 amino acids. CDR3 protein: CASSQDPKRGVAKNIQYF. The CDR3, as DNA: TGCGCCAGCAGCCAAGACCCAAAGCGGGGGGTAGCCAAAAACATTCAGTACTTC.

The chain is built from TRBV6-6 and TRBJ2-7, with 9 bases lining up with TRBD1. Germline CDR1 MNHNY, CDR2 SVGAGI (reference sequence). The CDR3 is 12 residues long. The ends lost 6 bases at V and 6 bases at J; junction bases unmatched: 3. The CDR3 loop reads CASRGTGPEQYF. The DNA for the CDR3 is TGTGCCAGCAGAGGGACAGGGCCCGAGCAGTACTTC.

The chain combines TRBV30 with TRBJ2-1; D is ambiguous. CDR1 GTSNPN and CDR2 SVGIG come from the germline V gene (reference sequence). The V end was cut by 7 bases, the J end by 5 bases, with 18 bases between. This CDR3 has 14 amino acids. CDR3 region: CASDTTLENNEQFF. CDR3 DNA: TGTGCCTCTGACACCACCCTCGAAAACAATGAGCAGTTCTTC.

V and J are TRBV5-1 and TRBJ2-1; 8 bases align to TRBD1. V gave up 6 bases and J gave up 3 bases; unmatched junction bases: 2. Germline V CDR1 and CDR2: SGHRS, YFSETQ. The CDR3 totals 13 residues. CDR3 sequence (DNA): TGCGCCAGCATAGGGACAGGCTACAATGAGCAGTTCTTC. Translated: CASIGTGYNEQFF.

This clone was seen a single time. V usage is TRBV19 and J usage is TRBJ1-5; D unresolved. CDR1 is LNHDA, CDR2 SQIVND, per germline (reference sequence). V lost 1 base and J lost 2, with 12 bases in between. The CDR3 sequence is 16 residues long. The CDR3 coding sequence is TGTGCCAGTAGTATAGGCGGACTCGCGGGCAATCAGCCCCAGCATTTT. Translation gives CASSIGGLAGNQPQHF.

The rearrangement joins TRBV7-2 to TRBJ2-5; tentative D call: TRBD1 (5 bases). The CDR3 totals 13 residues. Germline CDR1 and CDR2: SGHTA and FQGNSA. V lost 1 base and J lost 2, with 5 bases in between. As DNA, the CDR3 is TGTGCCAGCAGCTTAGGGACACAAGAGACCCAGTACTTC. Protein sequence: CASSLGTQETQYF.

CDR3 region: CSVEERAYRYEQFF. The CDR3 region has the DNA TGCAGCGTTGAAGAGCGGGCTTACCGCTATGAGCAGTTCTTC. This chain links TRBV29-1 with TRBJ2-1; possible D gene TRBD2, 5 bases. Germline CDR1 reads SQVTM; CDR2 reads ANQGSEA. The V end lost 0 bases, the J end lost 8 bases, and 14 bases lay between the germline ends. The CDR3 sequence is 14 residues long.

The J gene is TRBJ1-3, the V gene TRBV7-6, with D possibly TRBD1 on 6 matching bases. Germline assignment: CDR1 SGHVS and CDR2 FNYEAQ. The V end was cut by 5 bases, the J end by 3 bases, with 14 bases between. CDR3 length equals 15 residues. The CDR3 coding sequence is TGTGCCAGCAGCCCCAATACAGGGTATGGAAACACCATATATTTT. Translated: CASSPNTGYGNTIYF. The entire variable domain, with the rest obtained from reference TRBV7-6 and TRBJ1-3, is as follows: GAGVSQSPRYKVTKRGQDVALRCDPISGHVSLYWYRQALGQGPEFLTYFNYEAQQDKSGLPNDRFSAERPEGSISTLTIQRTEQRDSAMYRCASSPNTGYGNTIYFGEGSWLTVV.

The chain uses TRBV13 and TRBJ2-5, with 11 nucleotides matching TRBD2. V lost 5 bases, J lost 0 bases, and 5 bases stayed unmatched. CDR3 length: 16 amino acids. CDR1 PRHDT and CDR2 FYEKMQ come from the germline V gene (reference sequence). CDR3 residues: CASSLPTSGDQETQYF. As DNA, the CDR3 is TGTGCCAGCAGCCTCCCGACTAGCGGGGACCAAGAGACCCAGTACTTC.

This chain joins TRBV25-1 and TRBJ2-3; D perhaps matches TRBD2 (6 bases). The CDR3 runs to 15 residues. V lost 4 bases and J 2 bases, leaving 13 bases between the germline ends. Germline-derived CDR1 and CDR2 are MGHDK and SYGVNS. The CDR3 region has the DNA TGTGCCAGCAGTGTAATAGCGGTTTCCACAGATACGCAGTATTTT. Translation: CASSVIAVSTDTQYF.

This clone was counted once. The chain employs TRBV7-2 and TRBJ2-7, with D unresolved. V lost 1 base and J lost 6, with 7 bases in between. The CDR3 has 12 residues. Germline V CDR1 and CDR2: SGHTA, FQGNSA. CDR3 bases: TGTGCCAGCAGCTTAGGTAGCATCGAGCAGTACTTC. This codes for CASSLGSIEQYF. Drawing the rest from reference TRBV7-2 and TRBJ2-7, the complete variable domain is GAGVSQSPSNKVTEKGKDVELRCDPISGHTALYWYRQSLGQGLEFLIYFQGNSAPDKSGLPSDRFSAERTGGSVSTLTIQRTQQEDSAVYLCASSLGSIEQYFGPGTRLTVT.

V gene TRBV6-5 combines with J gene TRBJ1-1; maybe TRBD1 (5 bases). CDR1 is MNHEY and CDR2 is SVGAGI in the germline V gene. The ends were cut back, 7 bases at V and 6 bases at J, with 9 bases in the middle. This CDR3 is built from 11 residues. In DNA form, the CDR3 reads TGTGCCAGCATGCGGGGGGCTGAAGCTTTCTTT. Residues: CASMRGAEAFF.

The rearrangement joins TRBV10-3 to TRBJ2-1; 9 bases are a match to TRBD2. Trimming took 4 bases from V and 5 from J; bases not matched to a gene: 9. Germline-derived CDR1 and CDR2 are ENHRY and SYGVKD. The CDR3 has 16 amino acids. CDR3 sequence: CAISAEEREADNEQFF. The CDR3 nucleotides are TGTGCCATCAGTGCAGAAGAGCGGGAGGCCGACAATGAGCAGTTCTTC.

The chain joins TRBV6-5 to TRBJ1-1; D unresolved. V lost 7 bases and J 1 base, leaving 4 bases between the germline ends. This CDR3 has 11 residues. The germline CDR1 and CDR2 sequences are MNHEY and SVGAGI. CDR3: CASNRNTEAFF. The CDR3 region has the DNA TGTGCCAGCAATCGGAACACTGAAGCTTTCTTT.

V usage is TRBV10-3 and J usage is TRBJ1-5; D gene ambiguous. Trimming cost V 2 bases and J 2 bases, with 7 bases left between them. CDR3 size: 14 residues. The V gene's germline CDR1 is ENHRY and CDR2 SYGVKD. In nucleotides, the CDR3 is TGTGCCATCAGTGAGGGACTCGGCAATCAGCCCCAGCATTTT. Translation gives CAISEGLGNQPQHF.

This chain links TRBV28 with TRBJ2-7, with D unclear. This CDR3 contains 14 residues. Germline CDR1 is MDHEN and CDR2 is SYDVKM. V was pared by 2 bases and J by 2 bases, with 10 bases between. CDR3 DNA sequence: TGTGCCAGCAGTTTAGGCCAGCGCCCCTACGAGCAGTACTTC. It is translated as CASSLGQRPYEQYF.

V is TRBV7-9 and J is TRBJ2-1, with D unresolved. The germline V gene encodes CDR1 SEHNR and CDR2 FQNEAQ (reference sequence). This CDR3 is 13 amino acids long. Trimming stripped 5 bases from V and 0 bases from J, with 5 bases between. As DNA, the CDR3 is TGTGCCAGCAGCCTACCCTCCTACAATGAGCAGTTCTTC. It specifies CASSLPSYNEQFF. The variable domain in full, with the rest retrieved from reference TRBV7-9 and TRBJ2-1, is DTGVSQNPRHKITKRGQNVTFRCDPISEHNRLYWYRQTLGQGPEFLTYFQNEAQLEKSRLLSDRFSAERPKGSFSTLEIQRTEQGDSAMYLCASSLPSYNEQFFGPGTRLTVL.

This sequence joins TRBV9 and TRBJ1-3; D call uncertain. V was pared by 4 bases and J by 2 bases, with 19 bases between. Germline V gene sequence: CDR1 SGDLS, CDR2 YYNGEE. The CDR3 has 17 amino acids. As DNA, the CDR3 is TGTGCCAGCAGCCCCGATCCCCCGGGAAACCCTGGAAACACCATATATTTT. Its protein is CASSPDPPGNPGNTIYF.